These 27 T cell receptor beta chains share one sample of origin, sequenced in a study of blood T cell repertoires in COVID-19. Method: immunoSEQ multiplex PCR; TCRdb's copy keeps in-frame clones and lacks some. Of 100,000 to 150,000 clones in the sample, 85% to 90% were seen once. Sequenced input: peripheral blood. The receptor set was obtained from a man older than 75 with active or convalescent COVID-19.

This clone has a count of ten or more. This chain connects TRBV9 to TRBJ2-5, with D perhaps TRBD2 (6 bases). This CDR3 region has 15 residues. Germline V CDR1 and CDR2: SGDLS, YYNGEE. The germline V and J ends were trimmed by 0 bases and 9 bases, with 18 bases remaining between them. CDR3: CASSVVASAPQAQYF. The DNA for the CDR3 is TGTGCCAGCAGCGTAGTTGCTAGCGCTCCCCAGGCCCAGTACTTC.

V gene TRBV30 combines with J gene TRBJ2-1; D possibly corresponds to TRBD2 (6 bases). V lost 1 base and J lost 7, with 14 bases in between. The germline V gene encodes CDR1 GTSNPN and CDR2 SVGIG (reference sequence). The CDR3 loop spans 14 amino acids. The CDR3 DNA is TGTGCCTGGAGTGACGGGAGTTTTCGGAATGAGCAGTTCTTC. This codes for CAWSDGSFRNEQFF.

This clone was observed once. This chain links TRBV5-8 with TRBJ2-2; 9 bases map to TRBD1. Germline trimming cut 3 bases from V and 2 bases from J; bases unmatched to any gene: 5. Germline V gene lookup returns CDR1 SGHTS and CDR2 YDEGEE. CDR3 length equals 16 residues. The CDR3 nucleotides are TGTGCCAGCAGCTCGGACAGGGGTGGAAACACCGGGGAGCTGTTTTTT. Protein sequence: CASSSDRGGNTGELFF.

The chain couples TRBV4-2 to TRBJ1-2; D remains ambiguous. Trimming removed 0 bases from V and 1 base from J, with 12 bases in between. The germline V gene has CDR1 LGHNA and CDR2 YNFKEQ. The CDR3 has 16 amino acids. The CDR3 spells CASSQDRRGNNYGYTF. In nucleotides, the CDR3 is TGTGCCAGCAGCCAAGATCGGAGAGGGAATAACTATGGCTACACCTTC.

V is TRBV7-9 and J is TRBJ1-2; a possible D gene is TRBD1 (5 bases). The germline V and J ends were trimmed by 5 bases and 4 bases, with 14 bases remaining between them. Per germline, CDR1 SEHNR and CDR2 FQNEAQ (reference sequence). The CDR3 consists of 14 residues. The CDR3 region has the DNA TGTGCCAGCAGCACCACGGACAAGAGCTATGGCTACACCTTC. Protein product: CASSTTDKSYGYTF.

This rearrangement joins TRBV5-6 to TRBJ2-7, with D possibly being TRBD2 (5 bases). The CDR3 is 15 amino acids. Trimming took off 0 bases at V and 2 bases at J, with 12 bases between the two ends. Germline V gene lookup returns CDR1 SGHDT and CDR2 YYEEEE. The CDR3 nucleotides are TGTGCCAGCAGCTTGGGAGTCGGGGTCACCTACGAGCAGTACTTC. Protein: CASSLGVGVTYEQYF.

The CDR3 spells CASSQDLLAHYEQYF. The DNA for the CDR3 is TGTGCCAGCAGCCAAGACCTCCTAGCCCACTACGAGCAGTACTTC. The genes are TRBV4-2 and TRBJ2-7, with D possibly being TRBD2 (5 bases). The V gene lost 0 bases and the J gene lost 3 bases, with 12 bases spanning the gap. Germline CDR1 and CDR2: LGHNA and YNFKEQ. This CDR3 has 15 residues.

The rearrangement joins TRBV2 to TRBJ2-2, with D possibly TRBD1 on 6 matching bases. Per germline, CDR1 SNHLY and CDR2 FYNNEI. The CDR3 extends over 16 amino acids. V was trimmed by 6 bases and J by 1 base, leaving 15 bases between them. This CDR3 reads CASRDSEDRNTGELFF. The CDR3 nucleotides are TGTGCCAGCAGAGACTCCGAGGACAGGAACACCGGGGAGCTGTTTTTT.

The chain couples TRBV30 to TRBJ2-1; D ambiguous. The germline CDR1 and CDR2 sequences are GTSNPN and SVGIG (reference sequence). The ends were cut back, 2 bases at V and 10 bases at J, with 12 bases in the middle. This CDR3 has 12 residues. This chain's CDR3 is CAWSWAPHEQFF. The DNA for the CDR3 is TGTGCCTGGAGTTGGGCTCCCCACGAGCAGTTCTTC.

The chain carries TRBV18 and TRBJ2-6, with TRBD1 identical over 9 bases. V was pared by 3 bases and J by 2 bases, with 14 bases of the junction left unmatched. The CDR3 covers 20 residues. Germline V CDR1 and CDR2: KGHSH, LQKENI. The CDR3 spells CASSPLLTRDRVPGANVLTF. The CDR3 DNA follows: TGTGCCAGCTCACCCCTTCTTACTCGGGACAGGGTCCCTGGGGCCAACGTCCTGACTTTC.

The chain recombines TRBV5-4 with TRBJ2-1; 12 bases match TRBD2. Trimming took 0 bases from V and 6 from J; bases not matched to a gene: 4. The CDR3 consists of 16 residues. Germline CDR1 SGHNT, CDR2 YYREEE (reference sequence). CDR3 amino acids: CASSLGGLAGFNEQFF. The CDR3 bases are TGTGCCAGCAGCTTGGGCGGACTAGCGGGGTTCAATGAGCAGTTCTTC.

The chain carries TRBV7-9 and TRBJ1-2; D might be TRBD1 (6 bases). The CDR3 has 15 residues. V was trimmed by 5 bases and J by 4 bases, leaving 17 bases between them. Germline loops: CDR1 SEHNR, CDR2 FQNEAQ (reference sequence). The CDR3, as DNA: TGTGCCAGCAGCCAACAGAGCAGGGGTAGCTATGGCTACACCTTC. Translated, it gives CASSQQSRGSYGYTF.

This rearrangement joins TRBV11-2 to TRBJ1-2; 7 nucleotides match TRBD1. The CDR3 extends over 15 amino acids. Losses at the gene ends were 1 base for V and 5 bases for J; bases not matched to a gene: 7. From germline, CDR1 is SGHAT and CDR2 FQNNGV. Here the CDR3 reads CASSLVNRGVYGYTF. The CDR3 coding sequence is TGTGCCAGCAGCTTAGTTAACAGGGGTGTTTATGGCTACACCTTC.

The rearrangement joins TRBV30 to TRBJ1-6; D gene unclear. CDR3 length: 15 residues. Between the trimmed V and J ends, which lost 2 bases and 7 bases, there was a span of 15 bases. Germline lookup yields CDR1 GTSNPN and CDR2 SVGIG (reference sequence). CDR3 nucleotide sequence: TGTGCCTGGAGTTCCCCGGGGTGGTGGAATTCACCCCTCCACTTT. It encodes CAWSSPGWWNSPLHF.

This clone was recorded once. V and J are TRBV6-6 and TRBJ1-3; 7 bases map to TRBD1. Germline trimming cut 5 bases from V and 0 bases from J; bases unmatched to any gene: 10. CDR1 and CDR2 from the germline V gene are MNHNY and SVGAGI (reference sequence). The CDR3 length is 17 residues. CDR3 coding DNA: TGTGCCAGCAGTCTCCCCCCAGGGGGAGGCTCTGGAAACACCATATATTTT. Protein: CASSLPPGGGSGNTIYF.

This rearrangement joins TRBV3-1 (or the pseudogene TRBV3-2) to TRBJ2-1, with 7 bases that match TRBD1. V shed 3 bases and J 5 bases; nucleotides not matched to a gene: 7. The length of the CDR3 is 15 residues. CDR1 LGHDT and CDR2 YNNKEL come from the germline V gene (reference sequence). As DNA, the CDR3 is TGTGCCAGCAGCCACGACAGGGATCGGGACAATGAGCAGTTCTTC. It specifies CASSHDRDRDNEQFF.

The gene calls are TRBV29-1 and TRBJ1-1, with TRBD1 matching 8 bases. The CDR3 has 11 residues. Per germline, CDR1 SQVTM and CDR2 ANQGSEA. The DNA for the CDR3 is TGCACCGGACAGGGAACAACTGAAGCTTTCTTT. Amino acids: CTGQGTTEAFF.

The CDR3 loop reads CASRAGTGVSGANVLTF. In DNA form, the CDR3 reads TGTGCCAGCAGGGCCGGGACAGGGGTTTCGGGGGCCAACGTCCTGACTTTC. The chain combines TRBV2 with TRBJ2-6; 10 nucleotides agree with TRBD1. J was trimmed by 4 bases and V by 6 bases; bases with no gene match: 9. Germline CDR1 reads SNHLY; CDR2 reads FYNNEI. This CDR3 is built from 17 residues.

V usage is TRBV11-3 and J usage is TRBJ1-5; 8 nucleotides match TRBD1. Germline V gene data show CDR1 as SGHNT and CDR2 as YENEEA. CDR3 length: 16 amino acids. Trimming removed 4 bases from V and 6 bases from J; junction bases left unmatched: 11. CDR3 sequence (DNA): TGTGCCAGCAGCTGGGAAGGGACAGGAGGGAGTCAGCCCCAGCATTTT. Protein product: CASSWEGTGGSQPQHF. The variable domain in full, with the rest retrieved from reference TRBV11-3 and TRBJ1-5, is EAGVVQSPRYKIIEKKQPVAFWCNPISGHNTLYWYLQNLGQGPELLIRYENEEAVDDSQLPKDRFSAERLKGVDSTLKIQPAELGDSAVYLCASSWEGTGGSQPQHFGDGTRLSIL.

The J gene is TRBJ1-5, the V gene TRBV23-1, with 7 nucleotides matching TRBD1. TRBV23-1 is labeled an ORF, and its function is uncertain. Trimming at V came to 4 bases and at J to 2 bases, leaving 8 bases not matched to a gene. The CDR3 spans 16 residues. The CDR3 is CASSPDRVRRNQPQHF. In nucleotides, the CDR3 is TGCGCCAGCAGTCCTGACAGGGTTCGGCGCAATCAGCCCCAGCATTTT.

The chain links TRBV5-4 to TRBJ1-2, with TRBD1 matching 9 bases. This CDR3 contains 15 residues. Trimming took 4 bases from V and 6 from J; bases not matched to a gene: 10. Germline V gene sequence: CDR1 SGHNT, CDR2 YYREEE (reference sequence). Here the CDR3 reads CASSLVDRTGDGYTF. The CDR3 bases are TGTGCCAGCAGCCTCGTCGATCGGACAGGGGATGGCTACACCTTC.

The V call is TRBV27, the J call TRBJ1-2; TRBD1 matches at 8 bases. The CDR3 has 15 amino acids. Germline V gene lookup returns CDR1 MNHEY and CDR2 SMNVEV (reference sequence). After removal of 0 bases from V and 6 bases from J, the junction contained 6 bases not matched to a gene. The CDR3 here is CASSLSLGTGDGYTF. The CDR3 region has the DNA TGTGCCAGCAGTTTATCCCTCGGGACAGGTGATGGCTACACCTTC.

Points on this clone: This sample also contains other DNA sequences that code for the same CDR3. The CDR3 is CASSFPNSPLHF. DNA for the CDR3: TGTGCCAGCAGCTTCCCGAATTCACCCCTCCACTTT. This chain links TRBV12-3 or TRBV12-4 with TRBJ1-6, with D hard to call. The CDR3 is 12 residues long. V lost 6 bases and J 7 bases, leaving 7 bases between the germline ends.

The gene calls are TRBV5-1 and TRBJ2-3; 13 bases align to TRBD2. Losses at the gene ends were 0 bases for V and 3 bases for J; bases not matched to a gene: 4. Germline V gives CDR1 SGHRS, CDR2 YFSETQ. This CDR3 region has 17 residues. The CDR3 loop reads CASSLAGLAGATDTQYF. DNA for the CDR3: TGCGCCAGCAGCTTGGCCGGACTAGCGGGGGCGACAGATACGCAGTATTTT.

This chain joins TRBV6-6 and TRBJ2-7, with 8 bases aligning to TRBD1. The CDR3 contains 14 residues. Looked up from germline, CDR1 is MNHNY and CDR2 is SVGAGI (reference sequence). The junction had 3 bases not matched to a gene; V was cut back by 0 bases and J by 5 bases. The CDR3 DNA reads TGTGCCAGCAGTTACTCTACAGGGGGACACGAGCAGTACTTC. Translating it yields CASSYSTGGHEQYF.

The chain has TRBV7-2 and TRBJ2-7; TRBD1 matches at 8 bases. The CDR3 totals 15 residues. V lost 2 bases and J lost 1; bases outside the gene matches: 4. CDR1 is SGHTA, CDR2 FQGNSA, per germline. CDR3 protein: CASSLFRGPSYEQYF. CDR3 coding DNA: TGTGCCAGCAGCTTATTCAGGGGGCCTTCCTACGAGCAGTACTTC. Together with reference TRBV7-2 and TRBJ2-7, the CDR3 gives the full variable domain: GAGVSQSPSNKVTEKGKDVELRCDPISGHTALYWYRQSLGQGLEFLIYFQGNSAPDKSGLPSDRFSAERTGGSVSTLTIQRTQQEDSAVYLCASSLFRGPSYEQYFGPGTRLTVT.

The V and J genes are TRBV29-1 and TRBJ2-5, with D tentatively TRBD2 (5 bases). Germline V CDR1 and CDR2: SQVTM, ANQGSEA. Trimming cost V 7 bases and J 4 bases, with 16 bases left between them. CDR3 size: 13 residues. The CDR3 reads CSAAGQVGETQYF. The CDR3 DNA reads as TGCAGCGCTGCGGGCCAGGTAGGAGAGACCCAGTACTTC.